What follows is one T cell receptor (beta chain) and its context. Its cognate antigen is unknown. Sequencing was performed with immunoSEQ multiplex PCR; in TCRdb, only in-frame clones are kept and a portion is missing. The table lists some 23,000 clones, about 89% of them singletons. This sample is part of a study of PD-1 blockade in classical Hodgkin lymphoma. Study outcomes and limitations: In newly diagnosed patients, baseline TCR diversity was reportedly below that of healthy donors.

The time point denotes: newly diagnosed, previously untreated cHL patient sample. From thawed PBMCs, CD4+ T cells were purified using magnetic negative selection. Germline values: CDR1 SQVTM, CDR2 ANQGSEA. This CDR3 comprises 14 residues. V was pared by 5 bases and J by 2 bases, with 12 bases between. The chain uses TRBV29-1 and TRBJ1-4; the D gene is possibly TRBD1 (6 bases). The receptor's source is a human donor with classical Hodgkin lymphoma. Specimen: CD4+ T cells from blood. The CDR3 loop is CSVHPRGTNEKLFF. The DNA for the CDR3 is TGCAGCGTTCACCCCAGGGGCACTAATGAAAAACTGTTTTTT.